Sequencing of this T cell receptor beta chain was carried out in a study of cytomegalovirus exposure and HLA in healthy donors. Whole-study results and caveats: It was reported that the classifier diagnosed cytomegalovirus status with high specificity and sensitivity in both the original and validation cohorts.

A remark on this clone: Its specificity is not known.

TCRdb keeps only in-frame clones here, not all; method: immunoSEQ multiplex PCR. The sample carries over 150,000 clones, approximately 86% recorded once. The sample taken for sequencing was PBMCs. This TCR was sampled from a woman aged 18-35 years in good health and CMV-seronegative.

CDR3 loop: CASSFLAGGSMGYEQYF. CDR3 DNA sequence: TGCGCCAGCAGTTTTCTAGCGGGAGGGTCAATGGGGTACGAGCAGTACTTC. The rearrangement links TRBV5-1 to TRBJ2-7; 12 bases line up with TRBD2. Per germline, CDR1 SGHRS and CDR2 YFSETQ. With V trimmed by 5 bases and J by 4 bases, 13 bases remained unmatched. This CDR3 region has 17 residues.